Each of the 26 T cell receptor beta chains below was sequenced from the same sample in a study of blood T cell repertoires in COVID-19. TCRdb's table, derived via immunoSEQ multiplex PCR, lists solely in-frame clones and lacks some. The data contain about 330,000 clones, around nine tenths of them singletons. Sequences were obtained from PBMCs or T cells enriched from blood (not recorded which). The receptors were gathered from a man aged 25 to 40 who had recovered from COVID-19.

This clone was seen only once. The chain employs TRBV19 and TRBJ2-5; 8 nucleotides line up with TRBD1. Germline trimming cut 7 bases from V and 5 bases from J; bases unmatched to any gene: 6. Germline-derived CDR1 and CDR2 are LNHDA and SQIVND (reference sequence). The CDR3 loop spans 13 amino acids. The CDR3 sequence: CASKRQGAETQYF. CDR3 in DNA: TGTGCCAGTAAGAGGCAGGGGGCTGAGACCCAGTACTTC. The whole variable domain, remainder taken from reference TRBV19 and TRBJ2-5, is DGGITQSPKYLFRKEGQNVTLSCEQNLNHDAMYWYRQDPGQGLRLIYYSQIVNDFQKGDIAEGYSVSREKKESFPLTVTSAQKNPTAFYLCASKRQGAETQYFGPGTRLLVL.

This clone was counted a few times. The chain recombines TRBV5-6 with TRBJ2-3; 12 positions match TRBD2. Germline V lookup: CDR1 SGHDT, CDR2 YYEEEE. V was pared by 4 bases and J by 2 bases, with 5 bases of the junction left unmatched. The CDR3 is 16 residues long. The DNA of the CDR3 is TGTGCCAGCAGCGCCGGGACTAGCGGGTTCACAGATACGCAGTATTTT. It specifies CASSAGTSGFTDTQYF.

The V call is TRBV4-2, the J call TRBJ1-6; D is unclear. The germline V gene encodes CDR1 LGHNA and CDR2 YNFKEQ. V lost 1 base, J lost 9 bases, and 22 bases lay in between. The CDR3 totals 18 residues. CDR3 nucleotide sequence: TGTGCCAGCAGCCAAGTCGTAAGGACGTCGGGAGGCGGTTCACCCCTCCACTTT. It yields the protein CASSQVVRTSGGGSPLHF.

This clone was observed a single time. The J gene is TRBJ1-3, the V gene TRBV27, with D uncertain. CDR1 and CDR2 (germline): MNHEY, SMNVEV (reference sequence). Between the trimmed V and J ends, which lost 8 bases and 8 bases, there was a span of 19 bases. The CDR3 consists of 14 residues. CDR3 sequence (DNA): TGTGCCAGCGGTCGGAGCAGTGCGACGGACACCATATATTTT. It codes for CASGRSSATDTIYF.

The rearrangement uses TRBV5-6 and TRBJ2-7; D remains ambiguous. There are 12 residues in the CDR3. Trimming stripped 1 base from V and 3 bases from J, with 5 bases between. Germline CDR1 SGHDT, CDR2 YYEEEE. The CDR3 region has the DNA TGTGCCAGCAGCTTGCTAGGCTACGAGCAGTACTTC. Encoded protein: CASSLLGYEQYF. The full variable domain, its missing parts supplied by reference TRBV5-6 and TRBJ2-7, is DAGVTQSPTHLIKTRGQQVTLRCSPKSGHDTVSWYQQALGQGPQFIFQYYEEEERQRGNFPDRFSGHQFPNYSSELNVNALLLGDSALYLCASSLLGYEQYFGPGTRLTVT.

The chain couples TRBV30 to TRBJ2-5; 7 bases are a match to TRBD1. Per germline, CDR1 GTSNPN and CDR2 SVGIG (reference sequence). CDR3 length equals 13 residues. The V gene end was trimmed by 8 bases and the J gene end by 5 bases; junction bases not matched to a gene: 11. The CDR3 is CAGLEGGGETQYF. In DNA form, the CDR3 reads TGTGCCGGCCTCGAAGGGGGCGGGGAGACCCAGTACTTC.

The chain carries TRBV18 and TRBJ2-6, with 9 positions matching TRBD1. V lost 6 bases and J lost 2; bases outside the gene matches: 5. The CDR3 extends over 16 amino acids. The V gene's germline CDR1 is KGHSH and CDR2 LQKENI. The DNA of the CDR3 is TGTGCCAGCTCGCTCACAGGGGGCGCTGGGGCCAACGTCCTGACTTTC. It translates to CASSLTGGAGANVLTF.

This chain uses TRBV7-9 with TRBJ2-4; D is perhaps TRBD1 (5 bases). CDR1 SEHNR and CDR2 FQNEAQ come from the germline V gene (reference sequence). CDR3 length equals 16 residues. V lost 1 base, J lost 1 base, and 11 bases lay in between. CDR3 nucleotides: TGTGCCAGCAGCTTAGGGGCAGGGTTGGCCAAAAACATTCAGTACTTC. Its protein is CASSLGAGLAKNIQYF.

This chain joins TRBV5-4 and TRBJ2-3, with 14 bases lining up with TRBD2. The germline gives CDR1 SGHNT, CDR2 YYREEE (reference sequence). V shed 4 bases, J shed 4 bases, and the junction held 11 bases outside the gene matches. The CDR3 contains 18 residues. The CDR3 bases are TGTGCCAGCAGCCCGGAGGACCGACTAGCGGGGGGGTCAGATACGCAGTATTTT. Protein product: CASSPEDRLAGGSDTQYF.

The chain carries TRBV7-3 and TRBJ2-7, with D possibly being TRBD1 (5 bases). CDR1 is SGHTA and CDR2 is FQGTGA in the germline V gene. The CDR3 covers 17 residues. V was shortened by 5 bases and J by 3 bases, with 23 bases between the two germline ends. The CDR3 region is CASSPLGLSDALYEQYF. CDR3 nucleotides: TGTGCCAGCAGCCCCCTGGGGCTGTCGGACGCTCTCTACGAGCAGTACTTC.

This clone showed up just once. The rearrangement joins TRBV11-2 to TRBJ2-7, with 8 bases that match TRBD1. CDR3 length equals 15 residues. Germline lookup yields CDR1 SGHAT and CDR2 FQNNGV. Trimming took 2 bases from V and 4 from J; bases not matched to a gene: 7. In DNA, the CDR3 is TGTGCCAGCAGCTTAACCGGGACAGGAACTTACGAGCAGTACTTC. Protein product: CASSLTGTGTYEQYF.

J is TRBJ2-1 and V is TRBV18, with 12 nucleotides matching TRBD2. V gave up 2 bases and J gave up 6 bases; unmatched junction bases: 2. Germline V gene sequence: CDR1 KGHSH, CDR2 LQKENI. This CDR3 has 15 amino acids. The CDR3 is CASSPRTSGVNEQFF. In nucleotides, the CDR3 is TGTGCCAGCTCACCAAGGACTAGCGGGGTCAATGAGCAGTTCTTC.

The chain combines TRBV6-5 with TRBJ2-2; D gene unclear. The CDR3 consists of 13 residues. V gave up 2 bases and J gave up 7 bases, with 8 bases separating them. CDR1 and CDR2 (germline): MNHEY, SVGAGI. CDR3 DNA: TGTGCCAGCAGTTACATTCAGGACGGGGAGCTGTTTTTT. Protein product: CASSYIQDGELFF.

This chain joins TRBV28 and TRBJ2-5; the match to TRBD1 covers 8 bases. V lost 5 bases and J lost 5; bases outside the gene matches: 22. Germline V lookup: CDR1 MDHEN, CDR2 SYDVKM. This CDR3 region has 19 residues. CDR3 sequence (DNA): TGTGCCAGCAGTCTACACTACCTATCGGACAGGGCCCTACGGGAGACCCAGTACTTC. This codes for CASSLHYLSDRALRETQYF.

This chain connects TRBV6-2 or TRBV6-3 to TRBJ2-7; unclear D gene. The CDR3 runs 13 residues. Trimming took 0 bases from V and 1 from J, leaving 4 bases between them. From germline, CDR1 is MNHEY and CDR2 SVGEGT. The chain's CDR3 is CASSYSSSYEQYF. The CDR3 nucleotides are TGTGCCAGCAGTTACTCTTCTTCCTACGAGCAGTACTTC.

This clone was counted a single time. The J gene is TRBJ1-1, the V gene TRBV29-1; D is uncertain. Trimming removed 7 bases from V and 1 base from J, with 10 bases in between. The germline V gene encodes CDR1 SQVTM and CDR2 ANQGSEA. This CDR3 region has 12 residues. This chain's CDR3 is CSADTENTEAFF. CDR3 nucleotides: TGCAGCGCCGATACAGAGAACACTGAAGCTTTCTTT.

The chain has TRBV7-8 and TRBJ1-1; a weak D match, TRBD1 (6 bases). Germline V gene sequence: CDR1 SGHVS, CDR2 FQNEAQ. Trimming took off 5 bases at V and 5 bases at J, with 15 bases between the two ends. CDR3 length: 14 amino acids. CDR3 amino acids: CASSLPGDRTEAFF. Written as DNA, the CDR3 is TGTGCCAGCAGCCTACCAGGGGATAGGACTGAAGCTTTCTTT.

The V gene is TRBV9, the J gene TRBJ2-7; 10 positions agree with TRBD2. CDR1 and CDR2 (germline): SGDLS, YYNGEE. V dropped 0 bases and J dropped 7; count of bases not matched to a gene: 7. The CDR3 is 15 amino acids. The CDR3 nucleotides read TGTGCCAGCAGCGTAGGGCTAGCGGGGGCAGGAGAGCAGTACTTC. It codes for CASSVGLAGAGEQYF. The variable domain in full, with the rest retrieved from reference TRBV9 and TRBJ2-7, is DSGVTQTPKHLITATGQRVTLRCSPRSGDLSVYWYQQSLDQGLQFLIQYYNGEERAKGNILERFSAQQFPDLHSELNLSSLELGDSALYFCASSVGLAGAGEQYFGPGTRLTVT.

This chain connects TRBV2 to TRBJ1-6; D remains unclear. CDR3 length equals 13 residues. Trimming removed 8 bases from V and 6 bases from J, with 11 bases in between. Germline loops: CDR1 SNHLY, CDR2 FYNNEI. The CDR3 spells CASRGGANSPLHF. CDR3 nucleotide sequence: TGTGCCAGCCGAGGTGGAGCTAATTCACCCCTCCACTTT.

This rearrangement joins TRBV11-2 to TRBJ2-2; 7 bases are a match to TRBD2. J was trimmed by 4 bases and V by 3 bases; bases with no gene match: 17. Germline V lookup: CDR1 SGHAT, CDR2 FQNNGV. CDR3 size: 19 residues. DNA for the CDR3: TGTGCCAGCAGCTTGGGGAGGGGCCTAAGTTCGGTCGGCACCGGGGAGCTGTTTTTT. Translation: CASSLGRGLSSVGTGELFF.

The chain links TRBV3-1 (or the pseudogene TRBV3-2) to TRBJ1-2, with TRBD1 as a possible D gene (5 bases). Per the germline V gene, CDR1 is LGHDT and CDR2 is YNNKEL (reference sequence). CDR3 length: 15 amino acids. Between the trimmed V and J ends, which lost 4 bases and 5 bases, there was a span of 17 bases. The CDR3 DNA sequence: TGTGCCAGCAGCCGGGTTTTGGGGGGAGAATATGGCTACACCTTC. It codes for CASSRVLGGEYGYTF.

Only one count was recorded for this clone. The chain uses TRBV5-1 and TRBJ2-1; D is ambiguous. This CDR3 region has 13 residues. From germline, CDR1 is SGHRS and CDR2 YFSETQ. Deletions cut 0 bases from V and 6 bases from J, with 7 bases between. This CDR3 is CASSLVSGNEQFF. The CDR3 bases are TGCGCCAGCAGCTTGGTTTCCGGCAATGAGCAGTTCTTC.

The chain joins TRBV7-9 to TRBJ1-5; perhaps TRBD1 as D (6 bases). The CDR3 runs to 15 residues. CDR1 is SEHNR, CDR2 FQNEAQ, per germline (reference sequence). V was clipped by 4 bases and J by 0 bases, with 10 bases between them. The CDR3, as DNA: TGTGCCAGCAGCTCACAGGGCGTTAGCAATCAGCCCCAGCATTTT. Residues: CASSSQGVSNQPQHF.

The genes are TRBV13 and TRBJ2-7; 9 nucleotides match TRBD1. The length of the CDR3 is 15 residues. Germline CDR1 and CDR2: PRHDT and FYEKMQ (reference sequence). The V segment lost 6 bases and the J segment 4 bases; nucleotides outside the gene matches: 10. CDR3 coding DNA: TGTGCCAGCAGTTCCGGACAGGGGTTCTATTACGAGCAGTACTTC. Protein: CASSSGQGFYYEQYF.

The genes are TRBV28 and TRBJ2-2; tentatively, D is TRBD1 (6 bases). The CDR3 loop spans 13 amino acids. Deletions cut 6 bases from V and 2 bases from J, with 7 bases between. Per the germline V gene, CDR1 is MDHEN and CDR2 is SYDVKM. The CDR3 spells CASRGTNTGELFF. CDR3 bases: TGTGCCAGCAGAGGGACAAACACCGGGGAGCTGTTTTTT.

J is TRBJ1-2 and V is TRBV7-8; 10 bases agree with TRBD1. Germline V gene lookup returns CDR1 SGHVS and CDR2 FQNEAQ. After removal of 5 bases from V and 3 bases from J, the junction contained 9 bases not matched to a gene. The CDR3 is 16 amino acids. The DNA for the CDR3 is TGTGCCAGCAGCCTTAGCCGACAGGGGGCGGACTATGGCTACACCTTC. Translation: CASSLSRQGADYGYTF.